Shown below are 15 T cell receptor beta chains from a single sample sequenced in a study of preoperative IRX-2 immunotherapy in early breast cancer. The method was immunoSEQ multiplex PCR; TCRdb's version includes in-frame clones alone and lacks a portion of them. The data contain roughly 99,000 clones, 86% of them singletons. Indicated treatment: preoperative locoregional IRX-2 cytokine immunotherapy. Source: tumor tissue, taken after IRX-2 immunotherapy. The receptor set was obtained from a human donor with breast cancer.

This clone showed up just once. Other nucleotide sequences in the sample specify the same CDR3. The chain joins TRBV28 to TRBJ1-5; D is ambiguous. Trimming stripped 3 bases from V and 1 base from J, with 7 bases between. The germline CDR1 and CDR2 sequences are MDHEN and SYDVKM. The CDR3 has 14 residues. Written as DNA, the CDR3 is TGTGCCAGCAGTTTCCGTGGCAGCAATCAGCCCCAGCATTTT. It specifies CASSFRGSNQPQHF.

The genes are TRBV14 and TRBJ2-3, with D unclear. The germline CDR1 and CDR2 sequences are SGHDN and FVKESK. V lost 6 bases, J lost 4 bases, and 11 bases lay in between. The CDR3 extends over 13 amino acids. This CDR3 reads CASSGPFADTQYF. The CDR3 bases are TGTGCCAGCAGTGGGCCCTTCGCAGATACGCAGTATTTT.

The chain recombines TRBV16 with TRBJ1-4; 10 positions match TRBD1. Looked up from germline, CDR1 is KGHSY and CDR2 is FQNENV. The CDR3 is 14 amino acids. V was clipped by 4 bases and J by 7 bases; unmatched bases: 3. The CDR3 here is CASSRDRGLEKLFF. The CDR3 nucleotides are TGTGCCAGCAGCCGGGACAGGGGACTTGAAAAACTGTTTTTT.

This clone was counted a single time. The chain has TRBV11-3 and TRBJ1-1; maybe TRBD1 (6 bases). CDR1 is SGHNT and CDR2 is YENEEA in the germline V gene. Trimming cost V 3 bases and J 9 bases, with 20 bases left between them. This CDR3 is built from 15 residues. DNA for the CDR3: TGTGCCAGCAGCTTCCACCACCCGCGGCAGGGGCAAGCTTTCTTT. This gives the protein CASSFHHPRQGQAFF.

The J gene is TRBJ2-7, the V gene TRBV5-1, with a weak D call TRBD1 (6 bases). The germline CDR1 and CDR2 sequences are SGHRS and YFSETQ. This CDR3 has 14 residues. Trimming shortened V by 1 base and J by 3 bases, and 11 bases separated the two germline ends. The CDR3 sequence is CASSLFTGNYEQYF. CDR3 nucleotide sequence: TGCGCCAGCAGCTTGTTCACAGGGAACTACGAGCAGTACTTC.

This rearrangement joins TRBV30 to TRBJ2-1, with D perhaps TRBD1 or TRBD2 (5 bases each). This CDR3 region has 13 residues. V lost 7 bases, J lost 6 bases, and 16 bases lay in between. The germline gives CDR1 GTSNPN, CDR2 SVGIG (reference sequence). The CDR3 loop is CAYLASRGNEQFF. DNA for the CDR3: TGTGCCTATCTAGCATCAAGGGGCAATGAGCAGTTCTTC.

The chain joins TRBV30 to TRBJ1-2; 9 positions match TRBD1. Looked up from germline, CDR1 is GTSNPN and CDR2 is SVGIG (reference sequence). The junction had 5 bases not matched to a gene; V was cut back by 6 bases and J by 3 bases. The CDR3 length is 13 residues. The CDR3 nucleotides are TGTGCCTGTCGAAGGACAGGGGACTATGGCTACACCTTC. It yields the protein CACRRTGDYGYTF.

This clone has just a few counts. The genes are TRBV5-1 and TRBJ2-1; TRBD2 is a possible D gene (5 bases). This CDR3 is 15 amino acids long. Deletions cut 0 bases from V and 7 bases from J, with 14 bases between. Germline V gene lookup returns CDR1 SGHRS and CDR2 YFSETQ. CDR3 loop: CASSLESSSRNEQFF. In nucleotides, the CDR3 is TGCGCCAGCAGCTTGGAGTCTAGCTCAAGGAATGAGCAGTTCTTC.

The rearrangement links TRBV6-8 to TRBJ1-1; no reliable D call. V gave up 4 bases and J gave up 0 bases, with 9 bases separating them. Germline V gives CDR1 MNHGY, CDR2 SAAAGT. This CDR3 region has 14 residues. The CDR3 DNA is TGTGCCAGCAGTTTAAGGGCTCTGAACACTGAAGCTTTCTTT. It encodes CASSLRALNTEAFF.

The chain recombines TRBV7-7 with TRBJ1-1, with 7 bases fitting TRBD1. The V gene's germline CDR1 is SSHAT and CDR2 FNYEAQ (reference sequence). Trimming at V came to 3 bases and at J to 4 bases, leaving 11 bases not matched to a gene. The CDR3 has 16 residues. The CDR3 DNA reads TGTGCCAGCAGCTTGAGGCAGGGGGGCCGGTCCACTGAAGCTTTCTTT. Protein: CASSLRQGGRSTEAFF.

The chain is built from TRBV19 and TRBJ1-1; 9 bases align to TRBD1. Trimming took 7 bases from V and 1 from J; bases not matched to a gene: 4. This CDR3 contains 14 residues. Germline V gives CDR1 LNHDA, CDR2 SQIVND (reference sequence). The chain's CDR3 is CASTGDRENTEAFF. The DNA of the CDR3 is TGTGCCAGTACCGGGGACAGGGAGAACACTGAAGCTTTCTTT.

The table lists this clone with a count of one. This chain links TRBV5-1 with TRBJ2-7; D tentatively fits TRBD1 or TRBD2 (7 bases each). Trimming removed 6 bases at V and 4 bases at J, with 20 bases between. Germline V gene data show CDR1 as SGHRS and CDR2 as YFSETQ. The CDR3 is 15 amino acids. The CDR3 sequence is CASTKREGQPYEQYF. DNA for the CDR3: TGCGCCAGCACAAAAAGGGAGGGACAGCCTTACGAGCAGTACTTC.

The chain has TRBV7-5 and TRBJ1-3. TRBV7-5 corresponds to a pseudogene. This CDR3 contains 16 residues. The CDR3 loop is CASSPTGGVSGNTIYF. CDR3 nucleotides: TGTGCCAGCAGCCCCACGGGGGGGGTCTCTGGAAACACCATATATTTT.

The CDR3 reads CASSSRTEATYEQYF. Here the CDR3 DNA reads TGTGCCAGCTCATCACGGACAGAGGCCACCTACGAGCAGTACTTC. V gene TRBV18 combines with J gene TRBJ2-7; possible D gene TRBD1, 6 bases. V was cut by 5 bases and J by 2 bases, with 16 bases left in between. Germline assignment: CDR1 KGHSH and CDR2 LQKENI. This CDR3 spans 15 amino acids.

The chain combines TRBV5-1 with TRBJ2-6, with 8 bases lining up with TRBD1. There are 16 residues in the CDR3. J gave up 4 bases and V 5 bases, and 8 bases lay outside the gene matches. Germline assignment: CDR1 SGHRS and CDR2 YFSETQ. CDR3 in DNA: TGCGCCAGCAGTGTCCAGGGGGCGTGGGGGGCCAACGTCCTGACTTTC. This codes for CASSVQGAWGANVLTF.